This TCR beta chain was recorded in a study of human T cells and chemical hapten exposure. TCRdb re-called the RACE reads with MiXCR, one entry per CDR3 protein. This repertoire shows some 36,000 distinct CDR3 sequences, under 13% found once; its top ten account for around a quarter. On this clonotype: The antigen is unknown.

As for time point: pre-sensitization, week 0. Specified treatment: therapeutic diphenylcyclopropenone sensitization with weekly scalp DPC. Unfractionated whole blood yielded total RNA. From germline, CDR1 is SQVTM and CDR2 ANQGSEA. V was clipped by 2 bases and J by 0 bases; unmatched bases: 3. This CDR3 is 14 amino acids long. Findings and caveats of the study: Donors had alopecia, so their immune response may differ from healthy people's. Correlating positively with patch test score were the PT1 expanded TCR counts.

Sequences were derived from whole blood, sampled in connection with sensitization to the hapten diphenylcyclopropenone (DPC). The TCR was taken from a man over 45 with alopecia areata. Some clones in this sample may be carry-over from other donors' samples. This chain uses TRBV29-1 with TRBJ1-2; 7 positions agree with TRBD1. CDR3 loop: CSVELGTANYGYTF. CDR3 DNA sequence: TGCAGCGTTGAACTAGGGACAGCTAACTATGGCTACACCTTC.